This entry concerns a single T cell receptor (beta chain). These data originate in a study of blood T cell repertoires in COVID-19. The overall study: Italy, Spain and the United States were the sources of the convalescent and acute COVID-19 samples. Sample material is recorded as cDNA or gDNA derived from T cells, B-cell-depleted T cells, or PBMCs.

In the authors' methods: Reference gene primer amplification gave nucleated cell count estimates. The assay was immunoSEQ multiplex PCR, and TCRdb's table has in-frame clones only and misses some. For V, J and clone size, that table is used; D and trimming come from the DNA. The table includes around 130,000 clones, 65% to 85% detected once. The sequence derives from a woman between 65 and 79 years old with acute or convalescent COVID-19. Input material: peripheral blood.

CDR3 nucleotide sequence: TGTGCCAGTATGGCGGCCTATGGCTACACCTTC. This encodes CASMAAYGYTF. The rearrangement links TRBV19 to TRBJ1-2; D is ambiguous. The V end lost 7 bases, the J end lost 4 bases, and 7 bases lay between the germline ends. Germline V CDR1 and CDR2: LNHDA, SQIVND (reference sequence). The CDR3 is 11 amino acids.